This T cell receptor beta chain was sequenced for a study of vaccination and CD4 T cells after COVID-19. Study details: Controls had a CEFX pool, an HIV-1 Nef pool, or no peptide added.

The ends lost 8 bases at V and 6 bases at J; junction bases unmatched: 11. This CDR3 comprises 14 residues. Germline CDR1 MNHNS, CDR2 SASEGT. Treatment of the sample: roughly 10-day PBMC culture with coronavirus spike peptide pools or control peptides (ViraFEST assay). One should note that the unexposed donor's CD4+ T cells were collected before the COVID-19 pandemic (2011-2018). General study results and limits: Vaccine-specific clones numbering 304 of 307 showed spike mono-reactivity in convalescent patients. Median SARS-CoV-2-reactive clonotype numbers went from 21 to 38; this increase was not significant.

Sequenced with the Oncomine TCR Beta short-read assay was DNA taken from cultured CD4+ T cells. Investigators isolated genomic DNA from cultured CD4+ T cells. In TCRdb, the PCR reads were re-called with MiXCR into one record per CDR3 protein. The sample carries several thousand distinct CDR3 sequences, 31% recorded once. In its sample, this clonotype was seen a few times. Its antigen is not identified. V and J are TRBV6-1 and TRBJ1-1; 8 bases fit TRBD1. The sequencing input was CD4+ T cells from blood, cultured in vitro. The receptor was isolated from a human donor in good health. Here the CDR3 reads CASGNRGVWAEAFF. DNA for the CDR3: TGTGCCAGCGGAAACAGGGGGGTTTGGGCTGAAGCTTTCTTT.